This T cell receptor beta chain was sequenced for a study of technical replicates of blood from several donors. The CDR3 spans 18 residues. Per germline, CDR1 SGHAT and CDR2 FQNNGV. Trimming at V came to 1 base and at J to 4 bases, leaving 11 bases not matched to a gene. Libraries were prepared by immunoSEQ multiplex PCR; TCRdb keeps only in-frame clonotypes and omits some of them. Of roughly 72,000 clones listed, 90% to 95% were seen once; the top ten hold approximately 0.35%. This receptor was obtained from a human donor in good health. Sample: T cells isolated from PBMCs. V and J are TRBV11-2 and TRBJ2-3; 10 nucleotides match TRBD2. For the CDR3, the DNA is TGTGCCAGCAGCTTAGTTTCGGGACTAGCGATCGGGGCAGATACGCAGTATTTT. Residues: CASSLVSGLAIGADTQYF.